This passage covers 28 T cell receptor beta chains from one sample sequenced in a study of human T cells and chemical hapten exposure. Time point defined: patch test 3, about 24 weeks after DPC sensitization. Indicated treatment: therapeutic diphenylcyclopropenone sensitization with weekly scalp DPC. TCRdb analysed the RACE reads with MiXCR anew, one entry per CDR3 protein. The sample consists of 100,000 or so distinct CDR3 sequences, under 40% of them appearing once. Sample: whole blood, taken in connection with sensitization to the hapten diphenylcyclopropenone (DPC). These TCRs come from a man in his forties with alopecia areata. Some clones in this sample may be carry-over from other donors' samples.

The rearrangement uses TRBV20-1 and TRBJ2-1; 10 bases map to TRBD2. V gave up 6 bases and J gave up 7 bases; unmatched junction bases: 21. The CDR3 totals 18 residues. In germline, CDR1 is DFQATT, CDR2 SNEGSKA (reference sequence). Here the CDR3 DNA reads TGCAGTGCAACCCGCCCTAGCGGGAGTAAGGCCCGTGGGAATGAGCAGTTCTTC. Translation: CSATRPSGSKARGNEQFF.

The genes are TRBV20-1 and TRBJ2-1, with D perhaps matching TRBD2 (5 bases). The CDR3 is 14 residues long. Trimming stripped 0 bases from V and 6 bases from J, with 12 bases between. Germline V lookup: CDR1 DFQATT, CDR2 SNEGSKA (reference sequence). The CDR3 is CSARDNGMSNEQFF. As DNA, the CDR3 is TGCAGTGCTAGAGATAACGGGATGAGCAATGAGCAGTTCTTC.

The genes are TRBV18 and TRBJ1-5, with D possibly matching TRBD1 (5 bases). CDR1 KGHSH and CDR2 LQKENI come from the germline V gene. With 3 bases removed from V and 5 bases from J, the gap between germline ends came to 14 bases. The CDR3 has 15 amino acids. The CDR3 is CASSPLEGPYQPQHF. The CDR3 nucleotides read TGTGCCAGCTCACCCTTGGAGGGGCCCTATCAGCCCCAGCATTTT.

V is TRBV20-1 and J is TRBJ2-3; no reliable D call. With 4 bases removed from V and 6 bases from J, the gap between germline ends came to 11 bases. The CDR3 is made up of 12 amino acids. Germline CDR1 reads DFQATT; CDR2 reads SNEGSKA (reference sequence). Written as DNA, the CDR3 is TGCAGTGCTAAGGACCCCGGGGATACGCAGTATTTT. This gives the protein CSAKDPGDTQYF.

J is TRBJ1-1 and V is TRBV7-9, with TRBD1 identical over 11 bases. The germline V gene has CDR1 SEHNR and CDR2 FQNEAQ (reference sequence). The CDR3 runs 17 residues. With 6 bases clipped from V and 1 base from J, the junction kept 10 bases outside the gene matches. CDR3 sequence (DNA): TGTGCCAGCAGTGGTTTCGGGGACAGGGGGGAGAACACTGAAGCTTTCTTT. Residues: CASSGFGDRGENTEAFF.

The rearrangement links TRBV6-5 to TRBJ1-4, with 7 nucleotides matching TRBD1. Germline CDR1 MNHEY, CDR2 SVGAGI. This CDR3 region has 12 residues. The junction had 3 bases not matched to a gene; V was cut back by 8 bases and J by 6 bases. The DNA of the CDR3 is TGTGCCAGCGGGACAGATGATGAAAAACTGTTTTTT. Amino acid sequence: CASGTDDEKLFF.

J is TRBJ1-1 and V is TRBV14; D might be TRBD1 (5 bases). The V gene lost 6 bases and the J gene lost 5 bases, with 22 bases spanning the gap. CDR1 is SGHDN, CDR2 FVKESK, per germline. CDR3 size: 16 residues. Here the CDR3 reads CASRVGGQTQGTEAFF. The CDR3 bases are TGTGCCAGCAGAGTGGGTGGTCAGACCCAGGGAACTGAAGCTTTCTTT.

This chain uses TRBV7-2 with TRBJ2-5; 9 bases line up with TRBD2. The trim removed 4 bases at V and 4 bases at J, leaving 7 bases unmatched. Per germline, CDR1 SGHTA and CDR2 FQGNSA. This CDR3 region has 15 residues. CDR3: CASSWREGRGETQYF. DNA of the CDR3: TGTGCCAGCAGCTGGCGGGAGGGCCGGGGAGAGACCCAGTACTTC.

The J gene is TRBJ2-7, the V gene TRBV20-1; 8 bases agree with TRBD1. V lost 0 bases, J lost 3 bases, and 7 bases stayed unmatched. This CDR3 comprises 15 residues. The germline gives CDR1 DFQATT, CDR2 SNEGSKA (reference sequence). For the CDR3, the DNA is TGCAGTGCTAGAGATACGAGACAGGGGTACTACGAGCAGTACTTC. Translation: CSARDTRQGYYEQYF.

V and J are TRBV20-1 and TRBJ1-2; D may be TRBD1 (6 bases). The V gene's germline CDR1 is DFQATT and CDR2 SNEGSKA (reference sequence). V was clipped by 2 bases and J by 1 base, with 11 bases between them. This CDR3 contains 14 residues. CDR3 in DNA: TGCAGTGCTAGACCTGGACAGCTTAACTATGGCTACACCTTC. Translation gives CSARPGQLNYGYTF.

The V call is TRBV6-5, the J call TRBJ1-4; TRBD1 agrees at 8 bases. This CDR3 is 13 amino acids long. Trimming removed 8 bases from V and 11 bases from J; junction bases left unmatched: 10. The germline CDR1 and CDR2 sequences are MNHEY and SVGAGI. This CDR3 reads CASWDRRTGKLFF. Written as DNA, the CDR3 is TGTGCCAGCTGGGACAGGCGTACTGGGAAACTGTTTTTT.

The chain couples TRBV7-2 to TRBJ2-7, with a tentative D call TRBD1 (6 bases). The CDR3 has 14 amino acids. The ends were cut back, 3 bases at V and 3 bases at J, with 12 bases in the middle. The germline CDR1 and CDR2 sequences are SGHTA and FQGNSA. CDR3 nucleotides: TGTGCCAGCAGCTTTTCGCCACAGGGCTACGAGCAGTACTTC. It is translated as CASSFSPQGYEQYF. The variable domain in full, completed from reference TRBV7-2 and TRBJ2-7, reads GAGVSQSPSNKVTEKGKDVELRCDPISGHTALYWYRQSLGQGLEFLIYFQGNSAPDKSGLPSDRFSAERTGGSVSTLTIQRTQQEDSAVYLCASSFSPQGYEQYFGPGTRLTVT.

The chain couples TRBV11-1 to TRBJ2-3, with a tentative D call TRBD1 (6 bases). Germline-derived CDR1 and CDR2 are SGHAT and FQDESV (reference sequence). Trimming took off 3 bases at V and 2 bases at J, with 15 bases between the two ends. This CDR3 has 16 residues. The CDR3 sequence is CASSLGAWLDTDTQYF. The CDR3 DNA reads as TGTGCCAGCAGCTTGGGGGCATGGCTCGACACAGATACGCAGTATTTT. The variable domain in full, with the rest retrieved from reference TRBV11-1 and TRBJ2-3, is EAEVAQSPRYKITEKSQAVAFWCDPISGHATLYWYRQILGQGPELLVQFQDESVVDDSQLPKDRFSAERLKGVDSTLKIQPAELGDSAMYLCASSLGAWLDTDTQYFGPGTRLTVL.

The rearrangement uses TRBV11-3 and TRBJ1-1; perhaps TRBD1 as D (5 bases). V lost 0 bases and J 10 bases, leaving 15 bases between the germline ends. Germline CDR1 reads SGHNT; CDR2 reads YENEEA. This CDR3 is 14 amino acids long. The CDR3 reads CASSLDRSRGRAFF. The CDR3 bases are TGTGCCAGCAGCTTAGATAGGAGCCGGGGGAGAGCTTTCTTT.

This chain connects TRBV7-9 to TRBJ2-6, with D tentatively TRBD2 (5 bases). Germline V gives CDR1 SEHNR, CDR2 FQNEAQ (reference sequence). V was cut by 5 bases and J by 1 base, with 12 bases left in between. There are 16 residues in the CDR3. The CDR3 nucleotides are TGTGCCAGCAGCCCCAGAGGGTCATCTGGGGCCAACGTCCTGACTTTC. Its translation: CASSPRGSSGANVLTF. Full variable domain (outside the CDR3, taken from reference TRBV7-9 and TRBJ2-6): DTGVSQNPRHKITKRGQNVTFRCDPISEHNRLYWYRQTLGQGPEFLTYFQNEAQLEKSRLLSDRFSAERPKGSFSTLEIQRTEQGDSAMYLCASSPRGSSGANVLTFGAGSRLTVL.

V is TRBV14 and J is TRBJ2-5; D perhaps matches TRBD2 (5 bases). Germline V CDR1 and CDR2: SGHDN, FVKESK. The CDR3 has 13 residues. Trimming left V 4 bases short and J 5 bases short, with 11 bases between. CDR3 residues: CASSRESKETQYF. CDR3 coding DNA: TGTGCCAGCAGCCGGGAGTCGAAGGAGACCCAGTACTTC.

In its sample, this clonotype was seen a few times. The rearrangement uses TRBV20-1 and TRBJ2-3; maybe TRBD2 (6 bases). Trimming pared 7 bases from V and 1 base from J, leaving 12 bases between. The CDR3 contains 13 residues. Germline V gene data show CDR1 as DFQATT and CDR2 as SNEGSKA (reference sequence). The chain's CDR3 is CSEAGWGTDTQYF. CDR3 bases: TGCAGTGAGGCGGGGTGGGGCACAGATACGCAGTATTTT.

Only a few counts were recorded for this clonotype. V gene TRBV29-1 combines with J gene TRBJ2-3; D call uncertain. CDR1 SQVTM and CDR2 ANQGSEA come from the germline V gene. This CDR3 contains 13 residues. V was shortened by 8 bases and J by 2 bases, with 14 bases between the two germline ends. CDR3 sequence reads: CSSKSGNTDTQYF. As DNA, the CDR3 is TGCAGCTCTAAATCCGGAAACACAGATACGCAGTATTTT.

Here the CDR3 DNA reads TGCAGCGTTGACGGGGGCCCAAATCAGCCCCAGCATTTT. Protein sequence: CSVDGGPNQPQHF. V usage is TRBV29-1 and J usage is TRBJ1-5; D may be TRBD1 (6 bases). The V gene lost 3 bases and the J gene lost 4 bases, with 10 bases spanning the gap. The length of the CDR3 is 13 residues. Looked up from germline, CDR1 is SQVTM and CDR2 is ANQGSEA.

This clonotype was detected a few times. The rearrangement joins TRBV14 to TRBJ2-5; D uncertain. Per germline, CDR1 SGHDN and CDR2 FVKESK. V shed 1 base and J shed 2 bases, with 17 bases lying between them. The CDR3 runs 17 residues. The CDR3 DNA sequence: TGTGCCAGCAGCCAAGGGTTCATCGCAGCCCAACAAGAGACCCAGTACTTC. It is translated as CASSQGFIAAQQETQYF.

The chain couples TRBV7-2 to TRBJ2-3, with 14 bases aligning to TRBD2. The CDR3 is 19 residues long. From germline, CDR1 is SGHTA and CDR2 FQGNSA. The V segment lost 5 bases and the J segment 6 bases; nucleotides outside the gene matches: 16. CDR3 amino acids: CASSLSPLGLAGAPDTQYF. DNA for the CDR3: TGTGCCAGCAGCCTCTCCCCCCTGGGACTAGCGGGAGCTCCGGATACGCAGTATTTT.

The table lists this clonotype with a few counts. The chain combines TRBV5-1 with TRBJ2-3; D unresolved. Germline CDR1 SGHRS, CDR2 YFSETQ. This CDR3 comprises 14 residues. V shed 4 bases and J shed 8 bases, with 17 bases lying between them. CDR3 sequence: CASSPSGEWGTQYF. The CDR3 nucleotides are TGCGCCAGCAGCCCGTCTGGGGAATGGGGTACGCAGTATTTT.

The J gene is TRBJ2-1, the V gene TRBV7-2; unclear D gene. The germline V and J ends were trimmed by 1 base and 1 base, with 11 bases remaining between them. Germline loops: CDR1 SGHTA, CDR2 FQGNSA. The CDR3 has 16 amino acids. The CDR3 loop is CASSLVRTASYNEQFF. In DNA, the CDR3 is TGTGCCAGCAGCTTAGTAAGAACTGCTTCCTACAATGAGCAGTTCTTC. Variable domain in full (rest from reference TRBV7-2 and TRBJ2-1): GAGVSQSPSNKVTEKGKDVELRCDPISGHTALYWYRQSLGQGLEFLIYFQGNSAPDKSGLPSDRFSAERTGGSVSTLTIQRTQQEDSAVYLCASSLVRTASYNEQFFGPGTRLTVL.

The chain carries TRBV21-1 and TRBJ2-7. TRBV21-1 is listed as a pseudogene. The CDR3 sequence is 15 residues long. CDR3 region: CASSKGSFWSHEQYV. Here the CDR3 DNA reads TGTGCCAGCAGCAAAGGATCATTCTGGTCCCACGAGCAGTACGTC.

The CDR3 region is CASSQDGLGTGELFF. CDR3 sequence (DNA): TGTGCCAGCAGCCAAGATGGACTAGGCACCGGGGAGCTGTTTTTT. The V and J genes are TRBV3-1 and TRBJ2-2, with 7 bases matching TRBD2. The CDR3 totals 15 residues. Germline-derived CDR1 and CDR2 are LGHDT and YNNKEL (reference sequence). V trimming: 0 bases; J trimming: 4 bases; junction bases outside the gene matches: 2.

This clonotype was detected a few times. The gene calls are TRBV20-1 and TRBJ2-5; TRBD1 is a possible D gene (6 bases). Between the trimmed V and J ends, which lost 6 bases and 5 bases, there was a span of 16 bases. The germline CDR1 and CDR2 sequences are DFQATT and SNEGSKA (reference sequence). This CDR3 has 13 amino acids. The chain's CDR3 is CSAPQGSGETQYF. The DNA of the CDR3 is TGCAGTGCCCCCCAGGGGAGCGGTGAGACCCAGTACTTC.

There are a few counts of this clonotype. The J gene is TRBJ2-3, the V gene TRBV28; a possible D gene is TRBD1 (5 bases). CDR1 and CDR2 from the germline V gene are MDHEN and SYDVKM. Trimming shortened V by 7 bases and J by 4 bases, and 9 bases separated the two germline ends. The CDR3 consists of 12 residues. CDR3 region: CASTGFADTQYF. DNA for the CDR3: TGTGCCAGCACAGGGTTTGCAGATACGCAGTATTTT.

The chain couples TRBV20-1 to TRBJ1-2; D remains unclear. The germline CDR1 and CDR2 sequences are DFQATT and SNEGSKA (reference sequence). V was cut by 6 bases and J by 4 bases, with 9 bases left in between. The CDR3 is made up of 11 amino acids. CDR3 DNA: TGCAGTGCAGACCCACCCTATGGCTACACCTTC. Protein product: CSADPPYGYTF.